Shown below are 12 T cell receptor beta chains from a single sample sequenced in a study of blood T cell repertoires in COVID-19. Produced via immunoSEQ multiplex PCR; TCRdb's table is partial and in-frame only. Here the sample spans about 300,000 clones, around 86% being singletons. Input material: peripheral blood. Source of these receptors: a woman in her forties who had recovered from COVID-19.

This rearrangement joins TRBV29-1 to TRBJ1-2, with D unclear. Between the trimmed V and J ends, which lost 4 bases and 6 bases, there was a span of 15 bases. Germline V gene data show CDR1 as SQVTM and CDR2 as ANQGSEA. This CDR3 contains 13 residues. CDR3 residues: CSVVEGRSDGYTF. The CDR3 bases are TGCAGCGTTGTCGAGGGTAGGAGCGATGGCTACACCTTC.

With regard to this clone: This sequence may be a read error, since a much larger clone differs from it by one base. This chain connects TRBV7-9 to TRBJ2-2, with D hard to call. This CDR3 region has 13 residues. Trimming shortened V by 3 bases and J by 5 bases, and 7 bases separated the two germline ends. Germline CDR1 reads SEHNR; CDR2 reads FQNEAQ (reference sequence). CDR3 residues: CASSFSRTGELFF. The CDR3 region has the DNA TGTGCCAGCAGCTTCTCGAGGACCGGGGAGCTGTTTTTT.

The chain uses TRBV7-9 and TRBJ1-2, with TRBD1 matching 8 bases. The germline V gene has CDR1 SEHNR and CDR2 FQNEAQ (reference sequence). This CDR3 region has 15 residues. V trimming: 6 bases; J trimming: 3 bases; junction bases outside the gene matches: 9. This chain's CDR3 is CASRPGGPEYYGYTF. In nucleotides, the CDR3 is TGTGCCAGCAGACCAGGGGGCCCCGAATACTATGGCTACACCTTC.

The chain carries TRBV30 and TRBJ2-3; no clear D. Trimming took 4 bases from V and 0 from J, leaving 8 bases between them. Germline lookup yields CDR1 GTSNPN and CDR2 SVGIG (reference sequence). The CDR3 loop spans 13 amino acids. In DNA form, the CDR3 reads TGTGCCTGGACCGCCGGGAGCACAGATACGCAGTATTTT. Protein: CAWTAGSTDTQYF.

The chain links TRBV13 to TRBJ1-2; perhaps TRBD1 as D (5 bases). The CDR3 covers 15 residues. The V gene lost 2 bases and the J gene lost 5 bases, with 15 bases spanning the gap. The V gene's germline CDR1 is PRHDT and CDR2 FYEKMQ (reference sequence). The CDR3 is CASSLRGLTLYGYTF. The CDR3 nucleotides read TGTGCCAGCAGCTTAAGGGGCCTTACCCTATATGGCTACACCTTC. Based on the CDR3 plus reference TRBV13 and TRBJ1-2, the full variable domain is AAGVIQSPRHLIKEKRETATLKCYPIPRHDTVYWYQQGPGQDPQFLISFYEKMQSDKGSIPDRFSAQQFSDYHSELNMSSLELGDSALYFCASSLRGLTLYGYTFGSGTRLTVV.

The chain uses TRBV5-5 and TRBJ2-6, with no clear D. Germline values: CDR1 SGHKS, CDR2 YYEKEE (reference sequence). The CDR3 covers 15 residues. Trimming shortened V by 1 base and J by 0 bases, and 5 bases separated the two germline ends. CDR3 residues: CASSLRFSGANVLTF. CDR3 DNA: TGTGCCAGCAGCTTGCGTTTCTCTGGGGCCAACGTCCTGACTTTC. Full variable domain (rest looked up from reference TRBV5-5 and TRBJ2-6): DAGVTQSPTHLIKTRGQQVTLRCSPISGHKSVSWYQQVLGQGPQFIFQYYEKEERGRGNFPDRFSARQFPNYSSELNVNALLLGDSALYLCASSLRFSGANVLTFGAGSRLTVL.

The rearrangement joins TRBV2 to TRBJ1-5; 7 bases agree with TRBD1. Germline V gives CDR1 SNHLY, CDR2 FYNNEI. The J segment lost 5 bases and the V segment lost 6 bases, leaving 7 bases of the junction unmatched. The CDR3 is 14 amino acids. The DNA of the CDR3 is TGTGCCAGCAGGCAGACAGGGCGGGATCAGCCCCAGCATTTT. As protein: CASRQTGRDQPQHF.

This clone came up a few times. CDR3 sequence (DNA): TGTGCCAGCAGCGGACAGACTAGCGGACAAGAGACCCAGTACTTC. It is translated as CASSGQTSGQETQYF. The V gene is TRBV7-8, the J gene TRBJ2-5; 9 positions agree with TRBD2. The trim removed 5 bases at V and 2 bases at J, leaving 6 bases unmatched. Germline V gene data show CDR1 as SGHVS and CDR2 as FQNEAQ. This CDR3 comprises 15 residues.

The V and J genes are TRBV5-1 and TRBJ2-1; 15 bases map to TRBD2. This CDR3 is 19 amino acids long. V lost 4 bases to trimming and J lost 7 bases; unmatched junction nucleotides: 15. Germline CDR1 is SGHRS and CDR2 is YFSETQ. This CDR3 is CASSGGLAGGPQRVNEQFF. The CDR3 DNA reads as TGCGCCAGCAGCGGGGGACTAGCGGGGGGCCCCCAGCGGGTTAATGAGCAGTTCTTC.

The chain couples TRBV29-1 to TRBJ2-3; D is uncertain. CDR1 and CDR2 from the germline V gene are SQVTM and ANQGSEA. The length of the CDR3 is 12 residues. Trimming pared 5 bases from V and 2 bases from J, leaving 8 bases between. The CDR3 reads CSVLYLTDTQYF. The CDR3 region has the DNA TGCAGCGTTCTCTATCTCACAGATACGCAGTATTTT.

V usage is TRBV4-1 and J usage is TRBJ2-7, with D perhaps TRBD1 (6 bases). V was trimmed by 4 bases and J by 0 bases, leaving 10 bases between them. The germline V gene encodes CDR1 MGHRA and CDR2 YSYEKL. There are 14 residues in the CDR3. The CDR3 is CASSLRDNSYEQYF. As DNA, the CDR3 is TGCGCCAGCAGCCTACGGGACAACTCCTACGAGCAGTACTTC.

The J gene is TRBJ1-1, the V gene TRBV28; D may be TRBD1 (6 bases). Trimming stripped 7 bases from V and 6 bases from J, with 18 bases between. Germline V gives CDR1 MDHEN, CDR2 SYDVKM. CDR3 length equals 14 residues. The CDR3 here is CASKLSGDGSEAFF. CDR3 in DNA: TGTGCCAGCAAACTCTCAGGGGATGGTTCTGAAGCTTTCTTT. Full variable domain (remainder filled in from reference TRBV28 and TRBJ1-1): DVKVTQSSRYLVKRTGEKVFLECVQDMDHENMFWYRQDPGLGLRLIYFSYDVKMKEKGDIPEGYSVSREKKERFSLILESASTNQTSMYLCASKLSGDGSEAFFGQGTRLTVV.